Listed below are T cell receptor beta chains from one sample, sequenced in a study of blood T cell repertoires in COVID-19. Sequencing used immunoSEQ multiplex PCR; TCRdb keeps in-frame clones, though not all of them. The sample includes around 160,000 clones, approximately 80% of them seen just once. The sequencing input was PBMCs or T cells enriched from blood (not recorded which). Receptor source: a woman in her sixties or seventies who had recovered from COVID-19. Both conserved end residues are part of each CDR3. The D gene is left open where the match is weak. The size entry is marked missing in some rows and otherwise reads once, few, many or a size class.

v_gene	d_gene	j_gene	abundance	CDR3aa	CDR3nt
TRBV6-5	-	TRBJ1-2	-	CASRPGGGGYTF	TGTGCCAGCAGGCCTGGGGGGGGCGGCTACACCTTC
TRBV11-2	TRBD2	TRBJ2-7	-	CASSLASGGFYEQYF	TGTGCCAGCAGCTTAGCTAGCGGGGGATTCTACGAGCAGTACTTC
TRBV12-3/TRBV12-4	TRBD1	TRBJ1-3	-	CASRLGQGTIYF	TGTGCCAGCAGGCTCGGACAGGGGACCATATATTTT
TRBV3-1/TRBV3-2	-	TRBJ1-5	-	CASSQYPGMPDQPQHF	TGTGCCAGCAGCCAATATCCCGGGATGCCAGATCAGCCCCAGCATTTT
TRBV12-5	-	TRBJ1-1	-	CASGLSPSSAEAFF	TGTGCTAGTGGTTTGAGCCCCTCAAGCGCTGAAGCTTTCTTT
TRBV13	-	TRBJ2-5	few	CASSPRTAQETQYF	TGTGCCAGCAGCCCGAGGACTGCGCAAGAGACCCAGTACTTC
TRBV19	-	TRBJ1-1	few	CASRRGLRTEAFF	TGTGCCAGTAGACGCGGGCTGCGCACTGAAGCTTTCTTT
TRBV7-2	TRBD2	TRBJ2-1	-	CASSLSGGVTNEQFF	TGTGCCAGCAGCTTAAGCGGGGGGGTTACCAATGAGCAGTTCTTC
TRBV6-5	-	TRBJ2-6	once	CASFRGAGANVLTF	TGTGCCAGCTTCAGGGGTGCTGGGGCCAACGTCCTGACTTTC
TRBV6-2/TRBV6-3	-	TRBJ1-2	-	CASSWVRGDGYTF	TGTGCCAGCAGTTGGGTCAGAGGAGATGGCTACACCTTC
TRBV3-1/TRBV3-2	TRBD1	TRBJ1-4	-	CASSPRQGSYEKLFF	TGTGCCAGCAGCCCCAGACAGGGGAGCTATGAAAAACTGTTTTTT
TRBV14	-	TRBJ1-1	-	CASSPQRGGTEAFF	TGTGCCAGCAGCCCCCAACGAGGGGGCACTGAAGCTTTCTTT
TRBV18	-	TRBJ2-2	-	CASSPDSGELFF	TGTGCCAGCTCACCCGACTCCGGGGAGCTGTTTTTT
TRBV2	-	TRBJ2-7	few	CASSAYSYEQYF	TGTGCCAGCTCCGCGTACTCCTACGAGCAGTACTTC
TRBV24-1	TRBD1	TRBJ1-2	-	CATSDSGTGGDGYTF	TGTGCCACCAGTGATTCTGGGACAGGGGGCGATGGCTACACCTTC
TRBV5-6	TRBD1	TRBJ1-6	few	CASSLGQGGSPLHF	TGTGCCAGCAGCTTGGGTCAGGGGGGTTCACCCCTCCACTTT
TRBV27	-	TRBJ2-5	-	CASSLGPAETQYF	TGTGCCAGCAGTTTGGGGCCCGCGGAGACCCAGTACTTC
TRBV24-1	TRBD1	TRBJ2-5	-	CATSDPTGTGETQYF	TGTGCCACCAGTGACCCGACAGGGACGGGAGAGACCCAGTACTTC
TRBV7-2	-	TRBJ1-1	-	CASSFGRLLNTEAFF	TGTGCCAGCAGCTTTGGTCGACTCCTCAACACTGAAGCTTTCTTT
TRBV7-3	TRBD2	TRBJ2-3	-	CASRVSTSVDTQYF	TGTGCCAGCAGGGTTTCGACTAGCGTGGATACGCAGTATTTT
TRBV7-9	TRBD2	TRBJ2-1	-	CASSSVPSGGVSSYNEQFF	TGTGCCAGCAGCTCAGTGCCTAGCGGGGGGGTGAGCTCCTACAATGAGCAGTTCTTC
TRBV3-1/TRBV3-2	-	TRBJ2-3	-	CASSQSGRTDTQYF	TGTGCCAGCAGCCAGAGCGGACGCACAGATACGCAGTATTTT
TRBV11-2	-	TRBJ2-7	-	CASSLSAGDSYEQYF	TGTGCCAGCAGCTTATCTGCAGGGGACTCCTACGAGCAGTACTTC
TRBV24-1	TRBD1	TRBJ2-7	-	CATSPTTGGYEQYF	TGTGCCACCAGTCCTACGACAGGGGGCTACGAGCAGTACTTC
TRBV9	TRBD1	TRBJ2-2	few	CASSLGTAGTGELFF	TGTGCCAGCAGCCTTGGGACAGCCGGCACCGGGGAGCTGTTTTTT
TRBV19	-	TRBJ2-3	once	CASSTRKGTDTQYF	TGTGCCAGTAGTACCCGGAAGGGGACAGATACGCAGTATTTT
TRBV27	TRBD2	TRBJ2-5	-	CASSPYGTSGGAETQYF	TGTGCCAGCAGTCCCTACGGGACTAGCGGGGGGGCAGAGACCCAGTACTTC
TRBV5-4	-	TRBJ1-1	once	CASSRDLNTEAFF	TGTGCCAGCAGCCGAGATCTAAACACTGAAGCTTTCTTT
TRBV27	-	TRBJ2-1	-	CASSLSFSSDNEQFF	TGTGCCAGCAGTTTATCGTTCTCTTCGGACAATGAGCAGTTCTTC
TRBV5-1	TRBD1	TRBJ2-5	few	CASSLGQGYETQYF	TGCGCCAGCAGCTTAGGACAGGGGTATGAGACCCAGTACTTC
TRBV5-6	-	TRBJ1-2	-	CASSLDSNYGYTF	TGTGCCAGCAGCTTGGACAGTAACTATGGCTACACCTTC
TRBV12-3/TRBV12-4	TRBD1	TRBJ2-1	-	CASSRTGVDEQFF	TGTGCCAGCAGCAGGACAGGGGTGGATGAGCAGTTCTTC
TRBV5-4	TRBD2	TRBJ2-1	-	CASSRGGVDNEQFF	TGTGCCAGCAGCCGCGGGGGGGTGGACAATGAGCAGTTCTTC
TRBV19	-	TRBJ1-5	-	CASAHEGRPQHF	TGTGCCAGTGCGCATGAGGGTCGTCCCCAGCATTTT
TRBV19	TRBD1	TRBJ1-5	-	CASSTLGTGQVLALPQHF	TGTGCCAGTAGTACCCTGGGGACAGGTCAGGTCCTCGCGTTACCCCAGCATTTT
TRBV2	TRBD2	TRBJ2-3	-	CASKPAGGTDTQYF	TGTGCCAGCAAGCCAGCGGGGGGAACAGATACGCAGTATTTT
TRBV13	-	TRBJ1-3	-	CASSFGGSGNTIYF	TGTGCCAGCAGCTTTGGGGGGTCCGGAAACACCATATATTTT
TRBV14	-	TRBJ2-2	-	CASSPTPPGEHRGAVF	TGTGCCAGCAGCCCTACGCCCCCGGGGGAACACCGGGGAGCTGTTTTT
TRBV7-9	TRBD2	TRBJ2-7	-	CASSRTSGGAYEQYF	TGTGCCAGCAGCCGGACTAGCGGGGGGGCATACGAGCAGTACTTC
TRBV12-3/TRBV12-4	-	TRBJ2-7	-	CASSFQGSYEQYF	TGTGCCAGCAGTTTTCAGGGTTCCTACGAGCAGTACTTC